The sequence of this T cell receptor beta chain was determined in a study of blood T cell repertoires in COVID-19 (dated by TCRdb to the early 2020s). Background on the whole study: Collaborator samples came from the United States, Italy and Spain and covered acute and convalescent phases of COVID-19. The samples were drawn from two sources: the first 160 participants of the ongoing ImmuneRACE study, and 1,200 or so subjects contributed by 6 global collaborators. Subjects who had been exposed to COVID-19, were actively infected with it, or had recovered from it provided the deeply sampled blood TCRbeta repertoires that made up the dataset. The material from the prospective study consisted of cDNA or gDNA derived from T cells, B-cell-depleted T cells, or PBMCs. A de-identified subject ID, COVID-19 status, age in years and sex were almost always included in the sample metadata. The repertoires were released in a freely available public database meant as a resource for research on the immune response to SARS-CoV-2. HLA class I and class II types, where available, came from metadata supplied by the sample provider rather than from assay-based typing. Overall study outcomes, separate from this receptor: The quantity of clinical and demographic metadata differed by source and by participant and was supplied without curation.

TCRbeta CDR3 regions were amplified from genomic DNA using the immunoSEQ Assay, a bias-controlled multiplex PCR. Per the source publication's procedure: The number of nucleated cells in each sample was estimated from the amplification of reference gene primers within the assay. To quantify the absolute abundance of each unique TCRbeta CDR3 rearrangement, sequence reads were collapsed and filtered. For each sample, productive Simpson clonality was calculated as the square root of Simpson's diversity index over productive rearrangements. This immuneACCESS table, as held by TCRdb, lists in-frame sequences with V and J called but not all clones. Of the missing ones, under half trace to an unresolved V gene in checked studies; the others have no known cause. V, J and clone size are taken as reported in that table, and D and trimming were inferred from the DNA itself. Present in this sample are around 260,000 clones, about 80% of which were seen just once. Approximately 15% of the sample comes from the top ten.

Ends trimmed: V by 0 bases, J by 3 bases; bases unmatched to a gene: 3. The CDR3 holds 16 amino acids from the cysteine to the phenylalanine. Kept here is only the CDR3 DNA, which spans 48 bases and is read in frame from base 1. Sequences LNHDA (CDR1) and SQIVND (CDR2) are obtained from the germline V gene (reference sequence). At one collaborating source in Seattle, patients were enrolled during active infection and were followed longitudinally through the course of disease. Each collaborating institution followed its own protocols to collect whole blood in K2EDTA tubes. Collaborator samples were shipped for TCRbeta analysis as frozen whole blood, isolated PBMCs, or DNA extracted from either sample type. Turning to this clone: The specificity of this receptor is unknown. No per-base quality is available; no much larger clone lies one base away.

This receptor was taken from a person aged 65-85 years with COVID-19, enrolled during active disease. The chain couples TRBV19 to TRBJ1-5; 9 middle bases align to TRBD1. Sequenced: peripheral blood. The CDR3 corresponds to CASSIEGTGLNQPQHF. The DNA sequence is TGTGCCAGTAGTATAGAAGGGACAGGGCTCAATCAGCCCCAGCATTTT. This CDR3, with the reference TRBV19 and TRBJ1-5 proteins standing in past its ends, gives the full variable domain DGGITQSPKYLFRKEGQNVTLSCEQNLNHDAMYWYRQDPGQGLRLIYYSQIVNDFQKGDIAEGYSVSREKKESFPLTVTSAQKNPTAFYLCASSIEGTGLNQPQHFGDGTRLSIL.